The 3 T cell receptor beta chains given below trace back to one sample, sequenced in a study of control samples from healthy donors and cancer patients. Assay used: immunoSEQ multiplex PCR; TCRdb lists only in-frame clones, some missing. The sample includes roughly 370,000 clones, around 90% of them seen just once. Sequences were obtained from PBMCs. All receptors come from a man aged 40-50 years with head and neck cancer.

The chain carries TRBV28 and TRBJ1-4; maybe TRBD1 (5 bases). CDR1 and CDR2 (germline): MDHEN, SYDVKM. The CDR3 is made up of 12 amino acids. DNA of the CDR3: TGTGCTGGGGGGGCAACTAATGAAAAACTGTTTTTT. Translated, it gives CAGGATNEKLFF.

This clone was seen once. The chain combines TRBV19 with TRBJ2-2; D unresolved. The CDR3 sequence is 12 residues long. The V and J ends lost 5 bases and 6 bases respectively, with 7 bases between them. Germline assignment: CDR1 LNHDA and CDR2 SQIVND (reference sequence). The DNA for the CDR3 is TGTGCCAGTAGTTGGAAATCCGGGGAGCTGTTTTTT. This sequence encodes CASSWKSGELFF.

The rearrangement joins TRBV3-1 (or the pseudogene TRBV3-2) to TRBJ2-1; TRBD2 is a possible D gene (5 bases). CDR3 size: 15 residues. The V gene's germline CDR1 is LGHDT and CDR2 YNNKEL (reference sequence). Trimming removed 6 bases from V and 8 bases from J, with 20 bases in between. Here the CDR3 reads CASRGRGAGDDEQFF. Here the CDR3 DNA reads TGTGCCAGCAGGGGCCGGGGTGCTGGGGATGATGAGCAGTTCTTC.